This T cell receptor (beta chain) was retrieved from a study of T cells in localized non-small cell lung cancer. Study-level findings and limits: Higher blood T cell density went with longer overall survival. Appearing in adjacent lung were a median about 50 of the top 100 tumor clones. Uninvolved adjacent lung had higher T cell clonality than tumor and all other tissues.

The CDR3 runs to 15 residues. V lost 1 base, J lost 2 bases, and 4 bases stayed unmatched. Germline V gene sequence: CDR1 PRHDT, CDR2 FYEKMQ (reference sequence). Some clones are missing from TCRdb's copy, which holds only in-frame ones; the method was immunoSEQ multiplex PCR. The sample lists roughly 66,000 clones, roughly 90% occurring once. A note on this clone: Its antigen is as yet unknown.

Sequences were derived from peripheral blood, sampled before any cancer treatment. The rearrangement links TRBV13 to TRBJ2-5, with 7 nucleotides matching TRBD1. This sequence was found in a woman aged 35 to 75 with stage I lung adenocarcinoma. DNA of the CDR3: TGTGCCAGCAGCTTAGACTCGACAGGGCAAGAGACCCAGTACTTC. Translating gives CASSLDSTGQETQYF.